This T cell receptor beta chain originates from a study of blood T cells in healthy people across ages. A second PCR, run for roughly 7 to 11 cycles, used a sample-barcoded 5' primer plus a J-beta primer mix. TCRdb recomputed calls from the 5' RACE reads with MiXCR, one row per CDR3 protein. The data contain around 1,800,000 distinct CDR3 sequences, about 39% of them seen just once; the ten biggest clones take up about 21%. As concerns this clonotype: Its antigen is unknown.

Germline CDR1 SEHNR, CDR2 FQNEAQ (reference sequence). Trimming took 11 bases from V and 2 from J, leaving 14 bases between them. The CDR3 consists of 13 residues. Study conclusions and caveats: Among long-lived donors, naive CD4+ cells were more numerous and diversity higher than in aged donors.

The chain couples TRBV7-9 to TRBJ2-3; D remains ambiguous. This TCR derives from a human donor in good health. The sequenced sample consisted of blood. Written as DNA, the CDR3 is TGTGCCGGAGTGGGGATTATCACAGATACGCAGTATTTT. Translating gives CAGVGIITDTQYF. Full variable domain (outside the CDR3, taken from reference TRBV7-9 and TRBJ2-3): DTGVSQNPRHKITKRGQNVTFRCDPISEHNRLYWYRQTLGQGPEFLTYFQNEAQLEKSRLLSDRFSAERPKGSFSTLEIQRTEQGDSAMYLCAGVGIITDTQYFGPGTRLTVL.